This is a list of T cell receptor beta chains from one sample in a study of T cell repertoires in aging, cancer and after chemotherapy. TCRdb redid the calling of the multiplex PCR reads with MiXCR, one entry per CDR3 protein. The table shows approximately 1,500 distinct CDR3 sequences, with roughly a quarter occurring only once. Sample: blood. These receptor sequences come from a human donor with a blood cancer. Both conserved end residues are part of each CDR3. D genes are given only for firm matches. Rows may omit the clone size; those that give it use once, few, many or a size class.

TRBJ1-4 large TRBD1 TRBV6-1 TGTGCCAGCAGTGAAGGACAGGGTTTTGAAAAACTGTTTTTT CASSEGQGFEKLFF
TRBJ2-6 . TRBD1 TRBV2 TGTGCCAGCAGTCCACAGGGGGGGGCCAACGTCCTGACTTTC CASSPQGGANVLTF
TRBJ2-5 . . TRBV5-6 . CASSFYICSAWTGGKGTQYF
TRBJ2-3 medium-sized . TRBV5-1 TGCGCCAGCAGCACTACCCCTTTGGAGCCCGGATTAGATACGCAGTATTTT CASSTTPLEPGLDTQYF
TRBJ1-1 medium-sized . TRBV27 TGTGCCAGCAGTCCACCCGGACGGAAGAACACTGAAGCTTTCTTT CASSPPGRKNTEAFF
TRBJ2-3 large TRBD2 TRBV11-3 TGTGCCAGCAGCAACACCCTTAGACTAGCGGGGGGACGCACAGATACGCAGTATTTT CASSNTLRLAGGRTDTQYF
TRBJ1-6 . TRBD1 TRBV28 TGTGCCAGCAGTCCGTACACAGGGGCGGGGAATTTACCCCTCCACTTT CASSPYTGAGNLPLHF
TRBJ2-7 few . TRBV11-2 TGTGCCAGCAGCACATTCACCTACGAGCAGTACTTC CASSTFTYEQYF
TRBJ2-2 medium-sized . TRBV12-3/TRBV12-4 TGTGCCAGCAGTAAAGCCGGGACAAACACCGGGGAGCTGTTTTTT CASSKAGTNTGELFF
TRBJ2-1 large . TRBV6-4 TGTGCCAGCAGTGACTCGGAGACCAATGAGCAGTTCTTC CASSDSETNEQFF
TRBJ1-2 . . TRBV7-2 TGTGCCAGCAGCCCAGGGGAAGGTGGCTACACCTTC CASSPGEGGYTF
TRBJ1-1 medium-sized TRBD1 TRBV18 TGTGCCAGCTCCCTAGGACAGGGCATTGAAGCTTTCTTT CASSLGQGIEAFF
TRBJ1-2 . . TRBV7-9 TGTGCCAGCAGCTTAGTAGTCCCGGGTCCCGAGAACGACTATGGCTACACCTTC CASSLVVPGPENDYGYTF
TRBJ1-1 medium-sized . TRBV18 TGTGCCAGCTCACCACAGGGCATGAACACTGAAGCTTTCTTT CASSPQGMNTEAFF
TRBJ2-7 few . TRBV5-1 TGCGCCAGCAGCCCCGACACGGACTTCGGGCAGTACTTC CASSPDTDFGQYF
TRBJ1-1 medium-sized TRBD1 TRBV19 TGTGCCAGTAGTATCATGGGACAGGGGGCCCTGAACACTGAAGCTTTCTTT CASSIMGQGALNTEAFF
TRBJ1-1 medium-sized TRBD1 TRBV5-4 TGTGCCAGCAGCACACCAGGGACAGTCCTCACTGAAGCTTTCTTT CASSTPGTVLTEAFF
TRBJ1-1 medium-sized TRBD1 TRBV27 TGTGCCAGCAGGCCGGGACAGGAAATCTCTGAAGCTTTCTTT CASRPGQEISEAFF
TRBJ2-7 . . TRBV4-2 TGTGCCAGCAGCCAAGAAGGGCCCCTGGGAAACGGGCTATACGAGCAGTACTTC CASSQEGPLGNGLYEQYF